Listed here are 9 T cell receptor beta chains from one sample, sequenced in a study of metastatic and nonmetastatic thyroid tumors. Not a single patient had been given any form of treatment at any point before undergoing thyroid surgery. TCRdb re-called clones from the PCR reads using MiXCR. The profile shows more than 85,000 clones, around 7.8% of them singletons. Sequencing was done on a sample of blood. Receptor source: a female donor with papillary thyroid cancer or a benign thyroid nodule (not recorded which). Some clones in this sample may be carry-over from other donors' samples.

This clone came up a few times. The chain links TRBV20-1 to TRBJ1-5, with no clear D. Trimming removed 3 bases at V and 6 bases at J, with 18 bases between. Germline CDR1 is DFQATT and CDR2 is SNEGSKA (reference sequence). The CDR3 has 15 amino acids. For the CDR3, the DNA is TGCAGTGCTAGCCCTCCCTCTGAGACGGGTCAGCCCCAGCATTTT. Encoded protein: CSASPPSETGQPQHF.

The V gene is TRBV5-5, the J gene TRBJ1-4, with 8 bases that match TRBD1. J was trimmed by 4 bases and V by 3 bases; bases with no gene match: 5. The CDR3 contains 15 residues. Germline V gene data show CDR1 as SGHKS and CDR2 as YYEKEE (reference sequence). CDR3 in DNA: TGTGCCAGCAGCTCAGACAGGGGTCATAATGAAAAACTGTTTTTT. This gives the protein CASSSDRGHNEKLFF. Based on the CDR3 plus reference TRBV5-5 and TRBJ1-4, the full variable domain is DAGVTQSPTHLIKTRGQQVTLRCSPISGHKSVSWYQQVLGQGPQFIFQYYEKEERGRGNFPDRFSARQFPNYSSELNVNALLLGDSALYLCASSSDRGHNEKLFFGSGTQLSVL.

This clone was detected a few times. The V and J genes are TRBV30 and TRBJ2-6; unclear D gene. Trimming left V 5 bases short and J 4 bases short, with 12 bases between. CDR3 size: 14 residues. Germline V CDR1 and CDR2: GTSNPN, SVGIG (reference sequence). CDR3 sequence: CAWDQAAGANVLTF. In DNA form, the CDR3 reads TGTGCCTGGGATCAGGCAGCCGGGGCCAACGTCCTGACTTTC.

This clone was counted ten times or more. The chain combines TRBV7-6 with TRBJ2-1, with D hard to call. The ends were cut back, 3 bases at V and 5 bases at J, with 2 bases in the middle. Germline V gene data show CDR1 as SGHVS and CDR2 as FNYEAQ. This CDR3 has 11 amino acids. CDR3 sequence (DNA): TGTGCCAGCAGCTTGGACAATGAGCAGTTCTTC. This sequence encodes CASSLDNEQFF.

This clone was seen many times. The rearrangement uses TRBV4-1 and TRBJ2-5; D uncertain. This CDR3 has 16 amino acids. V was trimmed by 0 bases and J by 2 bases, leaving 13 bases between them. Germline CDR1 and CDR2: MGHRA and YSYEKL. CDR3 sequence (DNA): TGCGCCAGCAGCCAAGATACAGACAAACCTCAAGAGACCCAGTACTTC. Translated, it gives CASSQDTDKPQETQYF.

In this sample, this clone turned up many times. The chain couples TRBV6-1 to TRBJ1-5; D gene unclear. Trimming shortened V by 7 bases and J by 1 base, and 11 bases separated the two germline ends. The CDR3 is 14 residues long. Germline-derived CDR1 and CDR2 are MNHNS and SASEGT. CDR3 region: CASTDGNSNQPQHF. The CDR3 DNA reads TGTGCCAGCACGGATGGAAACAGCAATCAGCCCCAGCATTTT.

This clone was recorded many times. V and J are TRBV11-2 and TRBJ2-5, with 8 bases identical to TRBD2. Trimming removed 5 bases from V and 5 bases from J; junction bases left unmatched: 22. Germline CDR1 SGHAT, CDR2 FQNNGV. The CDR3 has 19 residues. The chain's CDR3 is CASSVHRPDWRGVLETQYF. CDR3 DNA: TGTGCCAGCAGCGTACACCGCCCTGACTGGCGGGGGGTGCTGGAGACCCAGTACTTC.

In its sample, this clone was seen many times. The chain is built from TRBV24-1 and TRBJ1-5; 9 bases line up with TRBD1. This CDR3 contains 16 residues. Germline CDR1 is KGHDR and CDR2 is SFDVKD. V was clipped by 5 bases and J by 5 bases; unmatched bases: 9. CDR3 sequence reads: CATSARGQGWDQPQHF. As DNA, the CDR3 is TGTGCCACCAGTGCTAGGGGACAGGGATGGGATCAGCCCCAGCATTTT.

This clone was observed a few times. This could be a read error, since a much larger clone is one nucleotide away. V is TRBV2 and J is TRBJ1-4; the D is unclear. Germline-derived CDR1 and CDR2 are SNHLY and FYNNEI. Trimming cost V 7 bases and J 5 bases, with 11 bases left between them. This CDR3 has 13 amino acids. In nucleotides, the CDR3 is TGTGCCAGCAATATAGGGTTGAATGAAAAACTGTTTTTT. Amino acids: CASNIGLNEKLFF.